This T cell receptor (beta chain) was documented in a study of cytomegalovirus exposure and HLA in healthy donors. PCR employed 60 Vbeta and 13 Jbeta primers. TCRdb keeps only in-frame clones here, not all; method: immunoSEQ multiplex PCR. The sample records approximately 220,000 clones, over 70% being singletons. The CDR3 contains 14 residues. Germline-derived CDR1 and CDR2 are SQVTM and ANQGSEA. This clonotype was sampled from a boy aged 2-9 years in good health and CMV-seronegative. The chain recombines TRBV29-1 with TRBJ1-3; tentative D call: TRBD1 (5 bases). Sequenced: PBMCs. CDR3 sequence: CTTDLQDSGNTIYF. In DNA, the CDR3 is TGCACCACCGACCTACAGGACTCTGGAAACACCATATATTTT.